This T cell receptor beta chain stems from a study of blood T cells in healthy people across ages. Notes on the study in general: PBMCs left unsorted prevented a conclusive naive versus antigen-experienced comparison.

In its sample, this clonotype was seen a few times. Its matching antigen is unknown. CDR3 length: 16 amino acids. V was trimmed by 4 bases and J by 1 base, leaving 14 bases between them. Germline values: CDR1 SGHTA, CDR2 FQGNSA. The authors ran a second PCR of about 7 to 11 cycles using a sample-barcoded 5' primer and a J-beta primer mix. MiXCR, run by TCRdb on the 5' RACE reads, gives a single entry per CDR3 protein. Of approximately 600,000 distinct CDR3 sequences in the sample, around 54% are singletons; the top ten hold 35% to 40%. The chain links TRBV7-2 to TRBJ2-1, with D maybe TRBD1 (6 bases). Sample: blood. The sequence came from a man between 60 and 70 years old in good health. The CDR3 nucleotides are TGTGCCAGCAGCTCACGCTCAGGACAGTCCTACAATGAGCAGTTCTTC. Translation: CASSSRSGQSYNEQFF.